The clone carrying this T cell receptor beta chain was found many times. Its antigen is currently unknown. This entry comes from a study of CD8 T cells in ankylosing spondylitis. Notes on the study in general: What appeared characteristic of ankylosing spondylitis blood was a TCR beta motif of eight highly homologous variants.

Germline V lookup: CDR1 SGHRS, CDR2 YFSETQ. Trimming at V came to 6 bases and at J to 2 bases, leaving 8 bases not matched to a gene. The CDR3 contains 16 residues. Each CDR3 protein gets one entry after TCRdb re-called the 5' RACE reads with MiXCR. The sample records fewer than 250,000 distinct CDR3 sequences, 25% to 30% being singletons. The sequenced sample was blood, either unsorted or a sorted T cell fraction (not recorded which). This chain connects TRBV5-1 to TRBJ2-3; 11 bases are shared with TRBD1. The sequence was obtained from a male donor with ankylosing spondylitis or in good health (not recorded which). CDR3 in DNA: TGCGCCAGCACCCAAGGGGACAGGGGGGACACAGATACGCAGTATTTT. Amino acid sequence: CASTQGDRGDTDTQYF.